One T cell receptor beta chain is described in this entry. The antigen is unknown. At one of its ends the junction is not consistent with the germline gene, which may arise from a read error. The data originate from a study of radiotherapy plus CTLA-4 blockade in lung cancer. Study overall: Disease control was seen in 30% to 35% of patients, objective responses in about 18%.

Study results and caveats: Tumor-origin TCR clones grew in blood after radiotherapy plus ipilimumab. Best predicting response, reportedly, were early blood T cell clone dynamics, with interferon-beta.

Each patient with chemo-refractory metastatic non-small-cell lung cancer was treated with focal radiation plus CTLA-4 blockade using ipilimumab. The method was immunoSEQ multiplex PCR; TCRdb's version includes in-frame clones alone and lacks a portion of them. The table records about 48,000 clones, 80% to 90% of them present only once. The source of this sequence is a human donor with non-small cell lung cancer that progressed on radiotherapy plus ipilimumab. Some clones in this sample may be carry-over from other donors' samples. Specimen: peripheral blood, collected from a patient treated with radiotherapy plus ipilimumab.

The DNA for the CDR3 is TGCGGCGTAATGTCGGGACAGGGGCTCTACGAGCAGTACTTC. Protein: CGVMSGQGLYEQYF. The chain employs TRBV29-1 and TRBJ2-7, with TRBD1 matching over 10 bases. The CDR3 contains 14 residues. CDR1 and CDR2 (germline): SQVTM, ANQGSEA.